A single sample gave rise to the 18 T cell receptor beta chains below, sequenced in a study of T cells in Graves' hyperthyroidism and ophthalmopathy. Amplification targeted TCR beta CDR3 regions from RNA transcripts. When the TCR CDR3 underwent first-round RT-PCR, the HTBI primer set was used. Via MiXCR, TCRdb re-called the multiplex PCR reads, giving one row per CDR3 protein. The sample has 650,000 to 750,000 distinct CDR3 sequences, approximately 15% seen once. Material for sequencing was blood. These receptors originate from a woman aged 18 to 35 with Graves' hyperthyroidism.

This clonotype turned up a few times. The rearrangement joins TRBV27 to TRBJ2-1, with 9 positions matching TRBD2. The trim removed 5 bases at V and 3 bases at J, leaving 23 bases unmatched. Germline V gives CDR1 MNHEY, CDR2 SMNVEV (reference sequence). This CDR3 region has 21 residues. CDR3 coding DNA: TGTGCCAGCAGTCCCCTCGTTTGGAACTTAGCGGGAGCCTTGGTCTACAATGAGCAGTTCTTC. It encodes CASSPLVWNLAGALVYNEQFF.

This clonotype was seen a few times. The chain joins TRBV4-3 to TRBJ1-3; D is unresolved. This CDR3 region has 18 residues. Germline values: CDR1 LGHNA, CDR2 YSLEER. V was clipped by 2 bases and J by 0 bases, with 17 bases between them. This chain's CDR3 is CASSQRLYTGHSGNTIYF. CDR3 DNA sequence: TGCGCCAGCAGCCAAAGACTTTACACCGGCCACTCTGGAAACACCATATATTTT.

This rearrangement joins TRBV5-4 to TRBJ1-4; TRBD1 matches at 7 bases. This CDR3 spans 15 amino acids. Trimming cost V 2 bases and J 4 bases; bases outside gene matches: 5. Germline-derived CDR1 and CDR2 are SGHNT and YYREEE (reference sequence). CDR3 in DNA: TGTGCCAGCAGCTTTGGTGACAGGGATAATGAAAAACTGTTTTTT. Translating gives CASSFGDRDNEKLFF.

V gene TRBV10-3 combines with J gene TRBJ1-1, with TRBD1 matching over 7 bases. The CDR3 is 13 amino acids. With 7 bases clipped from V and 2 bases from J, the junction kept 4 bases outside the gene matches. Per the germline V gene, CDR1 is ENHRY and CDR2 is SYGVKD. CDR3 amino acids: CAINGQANTEAFF. The CDR3, as DNA: TGTGCCATCAATGGACAGGCAAACACTGAAGCTTTCTTT.

The table lists this clonotype with many counts. The chain is built from TRBV7-9 and TRBJ2-3, with D possibly matching TRBD2 (6 bases). Trimming removed 6 bases at V and 2 bases at J, with 15 bases between. Germline V gene data show CDR1 as SEHNR and CDR2 as FQNEAQ (reference sequence). This CDR3 is 15 amino acids long. DNA of the CDR3: TGTGCCAGCAGTCAGGGACTTGGTAACACAGATACGCAGTATTTT. Its protein product is CASSQGLGNTDTQYF. Full variable domain (rest looked up from reference TRBV7-9 and TRBJ2-3): DTGVSQNPRHKITKRGQNVTFRCDPISEHNRLYWYRQTLGQGPEFLTYFQNEAQLEKSRLLSDRFSAERPKGSFSTLEIQRTEQGDSAMYLCASSQGLGNTDTQYFGPGTRLTVL.

This clonotype was recorded a few times. J is TRBJ1-5 and V is TRBV2; D is undetermined. CDR3 length equals 13 residues. Looked up from germline, CDR1 is SNHLY and CDR2 is FYNNEI. V lost 5 bases, J lost 3 bases, and 8 bases lay in between. The CDR3 DNA sequence: TGTGCCAGCAGTTCTGATCTCAATCAGCCCCAGCATTTT. Amino acid sequence: CASSSDLNQPQHF.

This clonotype has at least ten counts. The genes are TRBV7-8 and TRBJ2-7; TRBD1 matches at 10 bases. Trimming removed 5 bases from V and 4 bases from J; junction bases left unmatched: 11. Germline assignment: CDR1 SGHVS and CDR2 FQNEAQ. The CDR3 contains 16 residues. The CDR3 DNA follows: TGTGCCAGCAGCCCCGACAGTAGACAGGGGGCTTACGAGCAGTACTTC. Protein product: CASSPDSRQGAYEQYF. Full variable domain (rest looked up from reference TRBV7-8 and TRBJ2-7): GAGVSQSPRYKVAKRGQDVALRCDPISGHVSLFWYQQALGQGPEFLTYFQNEAQLDKSGLPSDRFFAERPEGSVSTLKIQRTQQEDSAVYLCASSPDSRQGAYEQYFGPGTRLTVT.

Comment on this clonotype: The germline gene is not matched at one end of the junction; a read error may be the cause. The chain has TRBV9 and TRBJ2-7; 7 bases line up with TRBD2. From germline, CDR1 is SGDLS and CDR2 YYNGEE. The CDR3 has 15 residues. This CDR3 is CASSVELARAYEQYF. For the CDR3, the DNA is TGTGCCAGCAGTGTAGAACTAGCGAGAGCCTATGAGCAGTACTTC. The full variable domain, its missing parts supplied by reference TRBV9 and TRBJ2-7, is DSGVTQTPKHLITATGQRVTLRCSPRSGDLSVYWYQQSLDQGLQFLIQYYNGEERAKGNILERFSAQQFPDLHSELNLSSLELGDSALYFCASSVELARAYEQYFGPGTRLTVT.

In its sample, this clonotype was seen many times. The chain uses TRBV30 and TRBJ1-1; possibly TRBD1 for D (6 bases). Germline CDR1 is GTSNPN and CDR2 is SVGIG (reference sequence). CDR3 length equals 11 residues. The V and J ends lost 4 bases and 6 bases respectively, with 9 bases between them. CDR3 residues: CAWMRGAEAFF. For the CDR3, the DNA is TGTGCCTGGATGAGGGGGGCTGAAGCTTTCTTT.

V and J are TRBV5-1 and TRBJ2-4; 7 bases align to TRBD1. V dropped 4 bases and J dropped 2; count of bases not matched to a gene: 6. The germline gives CDR1 SGHRS, CDR2 YFSETQ. This CDR3 has 15 amino acids. CDR3 sequence: CASSPRQGPKNIQYF. The CDR3, as DNA: TGCGCCAGCAGCCCCAGACAGGGCCCCAAAAACATTCAGTACTTC.

This clonotype was counted a few times. V is TRBV6-1 and J is TRBJ1-2; D not certain. The ends were cut back, 6 bases at V and 6 bases at J, with 17 bases in the middle. This CDR3 is 14 amino acids long. From germline, CDR1 is MNHNS and CDR2 SASEGT. DNA for the CDR3: TGTGCCAGCAGACCTCCGGCAGGCCACGATGGCTACACCTTC. Its translation: CASRPPAGHDGYTF.

The V and J genes are TRBV18 and TRBJ2-5; 7 bases fit TRBD1. The CDR3 sequence is 15 residues long. Germline values: CDR1 KGHSH, CDR2 LQKENI. Trimming cost V 4 bases and J 5 bases; bases outside gene matches: 10. This chain's CDR3 is CASSRKQGRGETQYF. The CDR3 DNA reads as TGTGCCAGCTCACGTAAACAGGGGAGAGGGGAGACCCAGTACTTC. The full variable domain, in which reference TRBV18 and TRBJ2-5 provide the parts outside the CDR3, is NAGVMQNPRHLVRRRGQEARLRCSPMKGHSHVYWYRQLPEEGLKFMVYLQKENIIDESGMPKERFSAEFPKEGPSILRIQQVVRGDSAAYFCASSRKQGRGETQYFGPGTRLLVL.

About this clonotype itself: A clone one base away is much larger, so this may be a read error. The chain uses TRBV28 and TRBJ2-3, with 8 bases lining up with TRBD1. CDR1 MDHEN and CDR2 SYDVKM come from the germline V gene. V was clipped by 5 bases and J by 4 bases; unmatched bases: 8. The CDR3 has 15 amino acids. Here the CDR3 DNA reads TGTGCCAGCAGTCGGGTCAGGGGGCTGGCAGATACGCAGTATTTT. As protein: CASSRVRGLADTQYF.

This clonotype was picked up many times. This chain uses TRBV7-8 with TRBJ2-4, with D uncertain. Germline V gene lookup returns CDR1 SGHVS and CDR2 FQNEAQ. The CDR3 has 13 amino acids. Trimming shortened V by 2 bases and J by 6 bases, and 8 bases separated the two germline ends. Written as DNA, the CDR3 is TGTGCCAGCAGCTTAAGTTCTGGAAACATTCAGTACTTC. It codes for CASSLSSGNIQYF.

This clonotype has at least ten counts. The chain is built from TRBV11-3 and TRBJ2-5, with D maybe TRBD1 (6 bases). There are 12 residues in the CDR3. Germline loops: CDR1 SGHNT, CDR2 YENEEA. Trimming stripped 4 bases from V and 12 bases from J, with 15 bases between. CDR3 amino acids: CASSSQGMSKYF. In nucleotides, the CDR3 is TGTGCCAGCAGCTCACAGGGCATGTCGAAGTACTTC.

This clonotype was counted many times. The chain uses TRBV12-3 or TRBV12-4 and TRBJ1-3, with D tentatively TRBD1 (5 bases). Trimming pared 3 bases from V and 4 bases from J, leaving 16 bases between. The CDR3 spans 16 residues. The CDR3 sequence: CASSFPGGGKGNTIYF. The CDR3 DNA is TGTGCCAGCAGTTTCCCCGGCGGGGGTAAAGGAAACACCATATATTTT.

This clonotype was counted between two and nine times. The rearrangement joins TRBV28 to TRBJ2-7, with unresolved D. This CDR3 has 13 amino acids. Per the germline V gene, CDR1 is MDHEN and CDR2 is SYDVKM. V was pared by 5 bases and J by 6 bases, with 14 bases between. CDR3 in amino acids: CASSTQAFGEQYF. CDR3 sequence (DNA): TGTGCCAGCAGTACTCAGGCGTTCGGCGAGCAGTACTTC.

This clonotype was counted ten times or more. The gene calls are TRBV2 and TRBJ1-5, with 8 bases aligning to TRBD1. The ends lost 6 bases at V and 7 bases at J; junction bases unmatched: 8. This CDR3 has 14 amino acids. The germline V gene has CDR1 SNHLY and CDR2 FYNNEI. This chain's CDR3 is CASSRQGQEQPQHF. The CDR3 DNA sequence: TGTGCCAGCAGCCGACAGGGGCAGGAGCAGCCCCAGCATTTT. The complete variable domain, with remaining parts taken from reference TRBV2 and TRBJ1-5, reads EPEVTQTPSHQVTQMGQEVILRCVPISNHLYFYWYRQILGQKVEFLVSFYNNEISEKSEIFDDQFSVERPDGSNFTLKIRSTKLEDSAMYFCASSRQGQEQPQHFGDGTRLSIL.